The 5 T cell receptor beta chains reported below all come from one sample, sequenced in a study of T cell repertoires in cytomegalovirus infection. These receptors' targets are unknown. TCRdb re-called the reads with MiXCR, one entry per CDR3 protein. The sample lists 110,000 or so distinct CDR3 sequences, about 30% occurring once. Sequencing was performed on CD8+ T cells from cultured PBMCs, taken from culture after CMV antigen stimulation. Every receptor here comes from a human donor in good health (CMV status not recorded). Some clones in this sample may be carry-over from other donors' samples.

This sequence joins TRBV5-6 and TRBJ2-1, with a possible D match to TRBD2 (5 bases). Germline CDR1 reads SGHDT; CDR2 reads YYEEEE. The CDR3 covers 16 residues. V gave up 0 bases and J gave up 3 bases, with 13 bases separating them. CDR3 loop: CASSLAGEWGYNEQFF. The CDR3 region has the DNA TGTGCCAGCAGCTTGGCTGGGGAGTGGGGCTACAATGAGCAGTTCTTC. The whole variable domain, remainder taken from reference TRBV5-6 and TRBJ2-1, is DAGVTQSPTHLIKTRGQQVTLRCSPKSGHDTVSWYQQALGQGPQFIFQYYEEEERQRGNFPDRFSGHQFPNYSSELNVNALLLGDSALYLCASSLAGEWGYNEQFFGPGTRLTVL.

This clonotype was seen repeatedly, ten times or more. Here the CDR3 reads CASSLTRQAGSPLHF. For the CDR3, the DNA is TGTGCCAGCAGCTTAACCCGACAGGCCGGATCACCCCTCCACTTT. V usage is TRBV11-2 and J usage is TRBJ1-6; weak D call: TRBD1 (6 bases). Germline V gene lookup returns CDR1 SGHAT and CDR2 FQNNGV. Trimming removed 2 bases at V and 10 bases at J, with 15 bases between. CDR3 length: 15 amino acids.

Ten or more counts support this clonotype. The chain couples TRBV7-2 to TRBJ2-1, with TRBD2 matching over 9 bases. V was clipped by 5 bases and J by 8 bases; unmatched bases: 7. Germline CDR1 SGHTA, CDR2 FQGNSA. CDR3 length: 14 residues. This CDR3 reads CASSVRTSEDEQFF. The CDR3, as DNA: TGTGCCAGCAGCGTAAGGACTAGCGAAGATGAGCAGTTCTTC.

There are many counts of this clonotype. V usage is TRBV7-9 and J usage is TRBJ1-3; 11 bases match TRBD1. This CDR3 has 16 residues. The J segment lost 4 bases and the V segment lost 4 bases, leaving 6 bases of the junction unmatched. Germline V gene data show CDR1 as SEHNR and CDR2 as FQNEAQ (reference sequence). CDR3 sequence (DNA): TGTGCCAGCAGCTCTGGGACAGGGGGTTCGGGAAACACCATATATTTT. It yields the protein CASSSGTGGSGNTIYF.

This clonotype has a handful of counts. V usage is TRBV28 and J usage is TRBJ2-7; D call uncertain. The CDR3 length is 15 residues. Germline CDR1 is MDHEN and CDR2 is SYDVKM. V lost 0 bases and J lost 0, with 9 bases in between. CDR3 residues: CASSLWTPNSYEQYF. The CDR3 DNA is TGTGCCAGCAGTTTATGGACTCCGAACTCCTACGAGCAGTACTTC. The full variable domain, in which reference TRBV28 and TRBJ2-7 provide the parts outside the CDR3, is DVKVTQSSRYLVKRTGEKVFLECVQDMDHENMFWYRQDPGLGLRLIYFSYDVKMKEKGDIPEGYSVSREKKERFSLILESASTNQTSMYLCASSLWTPNSYEQYFGPGTRLTVT.